Listed below are T cell receptor beta chains from one sample, sequenced in a study of neurological immune-mediated disorders. TCRdb ran MiXCR on the 5' RACE reads and lists one entry per CDR3 protein. Of fewer than 30,000 distinct CDR3 sequences in the sample, over 5% were seen once. Sequencing used PBMCs. The receptors were sampled from a middle-aged woman in good health. Both conserved end residues are part of each CDR3. The D gene is left open where the match is weak. Part of the rows lack a size; the others show once, few, many or a class for expanded clones.

many | TRBJ1-1 | NA | TRBV4-3 | TGCGCCAGCAGCCAAGATCCCGGACGGAAGAACACTGAAGCTTTCTTT | CASSQDPGRKNTEAFF
many | TRBJ1-1 | NA | TRBV20-1 | TGCATTCCCCGGGACACTGAAGCTTTCTTT | CIPRDTEAFF
many | TRBJ1-5 | NA | TRBV28 | TGTGCCAGCAGTCTCAGGGGTTCGGGCAATCAGCCCCAGCATTTT | CASSLRGSGNQPQHF
many | TRBJ2-7 | NA | TRBV28 | TGTGCCAGCAGTGGGTTCGAGCAGTACTTC | CASSGFEQYF
many | TRBJ2-3 | NA | TRBV5-1 | TGCGCCAGCCGGCTGAGAAATGCAGACTCAGATACGCAGTATTTT | CASRLRNADSDTQYF
many | TRBJ2-7 | NA | TRBV10-3 | TGTGCCATCAGTGAGTCACGACCGGAACAGGTGCGGCAGTACTTC | CAISESRPEQVRQYF
NA | TRBJ2-7 | NA | TRBV12-3/TRBV12-4 | TGTGCCAGCAGCCTACAGAGATCCTACGAGCAGTACTTC | CASSLQRSYEQYF
many | TRBJ1-6 | TRBD1 | TRBV5-5 | TGTGCCAGCAGCTTGGAAGCGCGGACAGGGTATGATTCACCCCTCCACTTT | CASSLEARTGYDSPLHF
many | TRBJ2-5 | NA | TRBV7-8 | TGTGCCAGCAGCGAGAGAGAGACCCAGTACTTC | CASSERETQYF
many | TRBJ2-5 | NA | TRBV10-3 | TGTGCCATCAGCGAAGGGGAGACCCAGTACTTC | CAISEGETQYF
many | TRBJ2-1 | TRBD2 | TRBV11-2 | TGTGCCAGCAGCATCCGCCTAGCGGGAGGTTCCGGTGGTGGCCACAATGAGCAGTTCTTC | CASSIRLAGGSGGGHNEQFF
many | TRBJ2-7 | NA | TRBV7-2 | TGTGCCAGCAGCCCTGACGGGACAAGCGACGAGCAGTACTTC | CASSPDGTSDEQYF
many | TRBJ2-1 | NA | TRBV5-4 | TGTGCCAGCAGCCCCTTGTGGGTTAGAGGCGGAGGAATCAATGAGCAGTTCTTC | CASSPLWVRGGGINEQFF
medium-sized | TRBJ2-7 | NA | TRBV7-6 | TGTGCCAGCAGCTCGCCCTCCCTTAGCGGAACAACAGTCCGCCCCGGGGTCTACGAGCAGTACTTC | CASSSPSLSGTTVRPGVYEQYF
many | TRBJ2-7 | TRBD1 | TRBV7-8 | TGTGCCAGCAGAAATCCAGGGGGTCCGAATTCCTACGAGCAGTACTTC | CASRNPGGPNSYEQYF
many | TRBJ2-3 | NA | TRBV9 | TGTGCCAGCAGCGATTACCCCGGGGCAGATACGCAGTATTTT | CASSDYPGADTQYF
many | TRBJ2-1 | NA | TRBV20-1 | TGCAGTGCTCACCTCTACAATGAGCAGTTCTTC | CSAHLYNEQFF
many | TRBJ2-7 | NA | TRBV12-3/TRBV12-4 | TGTGCCAGCAGTGCTGGGACTTCGCAGTACTTC | CASSAGTSQYF
medium-sized | TRBJ2-3 | TRBD2 | TRBV5-1 | TGCGCCAGCAGCTTGACTAGCGGGACTTTCGATACGCAGTATTTT | CASSLTSGTFDTQYF
many | TRBJ2-2 | TRBD2 | TRBV20-1 | TGCAGTGCCCTAGATTTTAGCGGGAGGGCGACTGGGGAGCTGTTTTTT | CSALDFSGRATGELFF
many | TRBJ2-5 | TRBD2 | TRBV5-1 | TGCGCCAGCAGCTTGGATACTAGCGGTTTGGAGACCCAGTACTTC | CASSLDTSGLETQYF
few | TRBJ1-2 | NA | TRBV20-1 | TGCAGTGCTAGGTGGCGGACGAGGGGCGCGTATGGCTACACCTTC | CSARWRTRGAYGYTF
many | TRBJ2-1 | NA | TRBV5-4 | TGTGCCAGCAGCTTAGTGGGCTATGGTGAGCAGTTCTTC | CASSLVGYGEQFF
many | TRBJ1-1 | NA | TRBV6-2/TRBV6-3 | TGTGCCAGCAGTTACCCCCTTAGGGGCTTGAACACTGAAGCTTTCTTT | CASSYPLRGLNTEAFF
many | TRBJ2-6 | NA | TRBV20-1 | TGCAGTGCGCCTACAGGGACTGGGGCCAACGTCCTGACTTTC | CSAPTGTGANVLTF
many | TRBJ1-4 | TRBD1 | TRBV5-1 | TGCGCCAGCAGCGGACAGGGGATGGAACTGTTTTTT | CASSGQGMELFF
once | TRBJ2-3 | NA | TRBV28 | TGTGCCAGCAGTTCCCGGGACCTCGCACGGGGCACAGATACGCAGTATTTT | CASSSRDLARGTDTQYF
many | TRBJ1-1 | NA | TRBV4-2 | TGTGCCAGCAGCCAACTTGGGCAGGCGAACACTGAAGCTTTCTTT | CASSQLGQANTEAFF
many | TRBJ2-3 | NA | TRBV20-1 | TGCAGTGCCCTCGCCACAGGGGGGGAGAGGACAGATACGCAGTATTTT | CSALATGGERTDTQYF
NA | TRBJ2-2 | NA | TRBV5-6 | NA | CASSFYICSARDQGRVNTGELFF
NA | TRBJ2-1 | NA | TRBV12-3/TRBV12-4 | TGTGCCAGCAGTTTATCTAGCTCCGCCGCTGAGCAGTTCTTC | CASSLSSSAAEQFF
NA | TRBJ2-7 | NA | TRBV3-1 | TGTGCCAGCAGCCAGTTCAAAAGAGACGAGCAGTACTTC | CASSQFKRDEQYF
many | TRBJ2-1 | NA | TRBV20-1 | TGCAGTGCTAGTGGGGGAAGCCGGGGGAGCTCCTACAATGAGCAGTTCTTC | CSASGGSRGSSYNEQFF
many | TRBJ2-3 | NA | TRBV2 | TGTGCCAGCAGTGAGTTCGGAGGATTTAGCACAGATACGCAGTATTTT | CASSEFGGFSTDTQYF
medium-sized | TRBJ1-1 | NA | TRBV7-3 | TGTGCCAGCAGCTCCCACATGAACACTGAAGCTTTCTTT | CASSSHMNTEAFF
many | TRBJ1-5 | NA | TRBV5-6 | TGTGCCAGCAGCTTGGACGAGGGCCCGCGGGTGGGCAATCAGCCCCAGCATTTT | CASSLDEGPRVGNQPQHF
many | TRBJ2-7 | TRBD1 | TRBV5-1 | TGCGCCAGCAGCTTCCGGGACAGGGGCTCCGAGCAGTACTTC | CASSFRDRGSEQYF